These 31 T cell receptor beta chains originate from one sample sequenced in a study of vaccination effects on CD4 cells after COVID-19. Expansion of antigen-specific CD4+ T cells with viral peptide pools was carried out by the ViraFEST assay before sequencing. Isolating CD4+ T cells followed around nine days of culture. Recipients of the vaccine had no prior SARS-CoV-2 infection and negative nucleocapsid antibodies. No antigen has been identified for these receptors. The table came from immunoSEQ multiplex PCR; TCRdb's copy has only in-frame clones and leaves some out. The sample contains 71,000 or so clones, under 75% of which appear only once. This material consisted of CD4+ T cells from PBMCs cultured with HCoV-OC43 spike peptides, taken before COVID-19 vaccination. Subset reported: HCoV-OC43 spike overlapping peptide pool stimulation. The receptors shown here come from a human donor who received a COVID-19 vaccine.

The chain joins TRBV30 to TRBJ2-5; a possible D gene is TRBD1 (6 bases). CDR1 is GTSNPN, CDR2 SVGIG, per germline (reference sequence). This CDR3 region has 13 residues. V was shortened by 4 bases and J by 1 base, with 10 bases between the two germline ends. The CDR3: CAWNRDRQETQYF. In nucleotides, the CDR3 is TGTGCCTGGAACAGGGACCGCCAAGAGACCCAGTACTTC.

This clone has only a few counts. The rearrangement uses TRBV18 and TRBJ1-2; weak D call: TRBD1 (6 bases). Germline assignment: CDR1 KGHSH and CDR2 LQKENI. V gave up 6 bases and J gave up 4 bases, with 15 bases separating them. The CDR3 is 14 amino acids. The CDR3 reads CASSAGRGLYGYTF. The CDR3 DNA reads as TGTGCCAGCTCGGCCGGCAGGGGACTCTATGGCTACACCTTC.

This clone was counted a few times. The V call is TRBV6-5, the J call TRBJ1-2, with 8 bases matching TRBD1. The V gene's germline CDR1 is MNHEY and CDR2 SVGAGI. This CDR3 has 16 residues. J was trimmed by 4 bases and V by 4 bases; bases with no gene match: 11. In DNA, the CDR3 is TGTGCCAGCAGTTCTCATTCAGGGGGCCAGAGCTATGGCTACACCTTC. It encodes CASSSHSGGQSYGYTF.

The chain uses TRBV7-8 and TRBJ2-1; TRBD2 matches at 11 bases. Unmatched junction bases numbered 14, after V lost 0 bases and J lost 10 bases. The CDR3 consists of 18 residues. CDR1 and CDR2 (germline): SGHVS, FQNEAQ. The CDR3: CASSLALRFSGGAGEQFF. The DNA for the CDR3 is TGTGCCAGCAGCTTAGCGCTTCGGTTTAGCGGGGGGGCCGGAGAGCAGTTCTTC.

The V and J genes are TRBV6-5 and TRBJ1-3; D is possibly TRBD1 (6 bases). Germline V gene data show CDR1 as MNHEY and CDR2 as SVGAGI. Trimming left V 5 bases short and J 4 bases short, with 15 bases between. This CDR3 contains 15 residues. The DNA for the CDR3 is TGTGCCAGCAGTCGGGGGGCGGGTTACGGAAACACCATATATTTT. Its translation is CASSRGAGYGNTIYF.

The rearrangement joins TRBV7-2 to TRBJ1-1, with 8 positions matching TRBD1. Trimming removed 3 bases from V and 10 bases from J; junction bases left unmatched: 10. The length of the CDR3 is 14 residues. Germline V gene sequence: CDR1 SGHTA, CDR2 FQGNSA. The CDR3 DNA reads TGTGCCAGCAGCTTGGACAGGGACCCCATAAGAGCTTTCTTT. Translated, it gives CASSLDRDPIRAFF.

V gene TRBV7-8 combines with J gene TRBJ2-3; 9 bases map to TRBD2. With V trimmed by 7 bases and J by 3 bases, 11 bases remained unmatched. The germline CDR1 and CDR2 sequences are SGHVS and FQNEAQ. This CDR3 has 16 residues. CDR3 in amino acids: CASTRRAGGLTDTQYF. Here the CDR3 DNA reads TGTGCCAGCACCCGACGGGCGGGGGGGCTTACAGATACGCAGTATTTT. Together with reference TRBV7-8 and TRBJ2-3, the CDR3 gives the full variable domain: GAGVSQSPRYKVAKRGQDVALRCDPISGHVSLFWYQQALGQGPEFLTYFQNEAQLDKSGLPSDRFFAERPEGSVSTLKIQRTQQEDSAVYLCASTRRAGGLTDTQYFGPGTRLTVL.

The chain has TRBV7-8 and TRBJ1-5; D is unclear. The CDR3 length is 14 residues. V was pared by 5 bases and J by 4 bases, with 12 bases between. From germline, CDR1 is SGHVS and CDR2 FQNEAQ. CDR3 coding DNA: TGTGCCAGCAGCCCGCGACGGACGAATCAGCCCCAGCATTTT. Residues: CASSPRRTNQPQHF.

The CDR3 coding sequence is TGTGCTAGTGGTTTGGTACTAGGGGCAAGGGAGGCTGAAAAACTGTTTTTT. Its protein product is CASGLVLGAREAEKLFF. The rearrangement joins TRBV12-5 to TRBJ1-4; a possible D gene is TRBD1 (5 bases). Germline CDR1 reads LGHNT; CDR2 reads FRNRAP. V was trimmed by 0 bases and J by 7 bases, leaving 18 bases between them. The length of the CDR3 is 17 residues.

In this sample, this clone turned up a few times. V usage is TRBV5-1 and J usage is TRBJ1-6; 7 bases are shared with TRBD1. CDR1 is SGHRS, CDR2 YFSETQ, per germline. Germline trimming cut 7 bases from V and 6 bases from J; bases unmatched to any gene: 4. This CDR3 is built from 13 residues. CDR3 residues: CASGQDINSPLHF. CDR3 nucleotide sequence: TGCGCCAGCGGACAGGATATTAATTCACCCCTCCACTTT.

The chain joins TRBV19 to TRBJ2-3; D gene uncertain. Looked up from germline, CDR1 is LNHDA and CDR2 is SQIVND (reference sequence). The CDR3 contains 15 residues. V lost 5 bases and J 0 bases, leaving 12 bases between the germline ends. The CDR3 reads CASSGGSSSTDTQYF. The CDR3 bases are TGTGCCAGTAGTGGTGGAAGTTCCAGCACAGATACGCAGTATTTT.

The chain is built from TRBV4-3 and TRBJ2-7, with TRBD1 matching over 11 bases. The CDR3 consists of 17 residues. Germline trimming cut 1 base from V and 5 bases from J; bases unmatched to any gene: 10. Germline V gene sequence: CDR1 LGHNA, CDR2 YSLEER. Written as DNA, the CDR3 is TGCGCCAGCAGCCAAGTGAGCGGGACAGGGGGTCGAGACGAGCAGTACGTC. Encoded protein: CASSQVSGTGGRDEQYV.

The chain couples TRBV25-1 to TRBJ1-6, with D unclear. V was cut by 3 bases and J by 9 bases, with 12 bases left in between. CDR1 and CDR2 from the germline V gene are MGHDK and SYGVNS. This CDR3 is 14 amino acids long. The CDR3 spells CASSETQRRSPLHF. The CDR3 nucleotides read TGTGCCAGCAGTGAGACGCAGAGACGTTCACCCCTCCACTTT.

The chain is built from TRBV9 and TRBJ1-3; D is unclear. V lost 4 bases and J lost 0, with 11 bases in between. Germline V CDR1 and CDR2: SGDLS, YYNGEE. CDR3 length: 15 residues. CDR3 sequence reads: CASSIEGVSGNTIYF. CDR3 nucleotide sequence: TGTGCCAGCAGCATCGAAGGAGTCTCTGGAAACACCATATATTTT.

This clone came up a few times. The same CDR3 arises from other DNA sequences in this sample as well. The chain uses TRBV5-1 and TRBJ1-3, with D perhaps matching TRBD1 (6 bases). This CDR3 region has 14 residues. In germline, CDR1 is SGHRS, CDR2 YFSETQ. Trimming took off 2 bases at V and 1 base at J, with 7 bases between the two ends. CDR3 nucleotide sequence: TGCGCCAGCAGCTTAGGGGGATCTGGAAACACCATATATTTT. Translated, it gives CASSLGGSGNTIYF.

This clone occurred a few times. The rearrangement joins TRBV18 to TRBJ1-2, with D tentatively TRBD1 (6 bases). V was shortened by 3 bases and J by 6 bases, with 11 bases between the two germline ends. The CDR3 length is 13 residues. Per germline, CDR1 KGHSH and CDR2 LQKENI. The chain's CDR3 is CASSPDSFDGYTF. The DNA for the CDR3 is TGTGCCAGCTCACCGGACAGTTTCGATGGCTACACCTTC.

This clone was recorded a few times. The chain carries TRBV7-8 and TRBJ1-2; D is uncertain. Germline-derived CDR1 and CDR2 are SGHVS and FQNEAQ. Between the trimmed V and J ends, which lost 4 bases and 5 bases, there was a span of 23 bases. This CDR3 is 17 amino acids long. The CDR3 spells CASSSRSSRDMGYGYTF. DNA of the CDR3: TGTGCCAGCAGCTCAAGATCATCGAGGGATATGGGGTATGGCTACACCTTC.

This clone was detected only a few times. The chain joins TRBV5-4 to TRBJ2-7; D uncertain. CDR3 length equals 14 residues. Germline CDR1 SGHNT, CDR2 YYREEE (reference sequence). V was clipped by 4 bases and J by 0 bases, with 11 bases between them. The CDR3 bases are TGTGCCAGCAGCCCTGGACGGAGCTCCTACGAGCAGTACGTC. Its protein is CASSPGRSSYEQYV.

This clone was counted only a few times. V gene TRBV28 combines with J gene TRBJ1-2; tentatively, D is TRBD1 (5 bases). CDR1 is MDHEN and CDR2 is SYDVKM in the germline V gene. The CDR3 sequence is 14 residues long. V was pared by 3 bases and J by 4 bases, with 12 bases between. This CDR3 is CASSFGGGFYGYTF. The CDR3 DNA is TGTGCCAGCAGTTTTGGGGGGGGGTTCTATGGCTACACCTTC.

The chain carries TRBV5-1 and TRBJ2-5; weak D call: TRBD2 (5 bases). V was pared by 4 bases and J by 1 base, with 14 bases between. The CDR3 runs to 15 residues. Germline CDR1 SGHRS, CDR2 YFSETQ. Here the CDR3 reads CASSDAAGLQETQYF. In DNA form, the CDR3 reads TGCGCCAGCAGCGATGCCGCGGGTCTCCAAGAGACCCAGTACTTC.

The V call is TRBV14, the J call TRBJ1-2; TRBD1 aligns across 8 bases. CDR3 length equals 13 residues. CDR1 is SGHDN, CDR2 FVKESK, per germline. The V segment lost 5 bases and the J segment 7 bases; nucleotides outside the gene matches: 6. The CDR3, as DNA: TGTGCCAGCAGCTTGGACAGGGTGCGTGGCTACACCTTC. Translation: CASSLDRVRGYTF.

The rearrangement uses TRBV20-1 and TRBJ1-2, with a possible D match to TRBD1 (5 bases). Between the trimmed V and J ends, which lost 3 bases and 2 bases, there was a span of 13 bases. The CDR3 is made up of 14 amino acids. The V gene's germline CDR1 is DFQATT and CDR2 SNEGSKA (reference sequence). The CDR3: CSASYRTRNYGYTF. In nucleotides, the CDR3 is TGCAGTGCTAGTTACAGGACCAGAAACTATGGCTACACCTTC.

The chain carries TRBV19 and TRBJ1-3; a weak D match, TRBD1 (5 bases). V lost 3 bases, J lost 4 bases, and 13 bases lay in between. The CDR3 covers 15 residues. Germline V lookup: CDR1 LNHDA, CDR2 SQIVND (reference sequence). CDR3 sequence: CASSIGRASGNTIYF. Written as DNA, the CDR3 is TGTGCCAGTAGTATCGGCAGGGCATCCGGAAACACCATATATTTT.

The chain uses TRBV6-1 and TRBJ2-2, with a weak D call TRBD2 (7 bases). This CDR3 is built from 15 residues. Trimming took off 2 bases at V and 5 bases at J, with 12 bases between the two ends. Germline CDR1 and CDR2: MNHNS and SASEGT. The CDR3 DNA reads as TGTGCCAGCAGTGAAATAGGGGGGGGGACCGGGGAGCTGTTTTTT. Translation gives CASSEIGGGTGELFF.

V and J are TRBV6-2 or TRBV6-3 and TRBJ1-2, with TRBD1 as a possible D gene (6 bases). Germline CDR1 is MNHEY and CDR2 is SVGEGT. The V and J ends lost 3 bases and 3 bases respectively, with 11 bases between them. This CDR3 is 14 amino acids long. The CDR3 sequence: CASSYMGADYGYTF. CDR3 nucleotide sequence: TGTGCCAGCAGTTATATGGGGGCGGACTATGGCTACACCTTC.

The genes are TRBV5-6 and TRBJ2-2, with D possibly being TRBD2 (5 bases). Trimming left V 2 bases short and J 4 bases short, with 12 bases between. The CDR3 spans 15 residues. The V gene's germline CDR1 is SGHDT and CDR2 YYEEEE. In nucleotides, the CDR3 is TGTGCCAGCAGCTTAGGTCCAGCGGTCACCGGGGAGCTGTTTTTT. Translating it yields CASSLGPAVTGELFF. The full variable domain, its missing parts supplied by reference TRBV5-6 and TRBJ2-2, is DAGVTQSPTHLIKTRGQQVTLRCSPKSGHDTVSWYQQALGQGPQFIFQYYEEEERQRGNFPDRFSGHQFPNYSSELNVNALLLGDSALYLCASSLGPAVTGELFFGEGSRLTVL.

The chain links TRBV7-2 to TRBJ1-1, with D maybe TRBD1 (5 bases). V was pared by 0 bases and J by 5 bases, with 19 bases between. Germline loops: CDR1 SGHTA, CDR2 FQGNSA. The CDR3 spans 17 residues. Here the CDR3 reads CASSLASRGPYPTEAFF. The CDR3 DNA reads TGTGCCAGCAGCTTAGCGTCAAGGGGCCCTTACCCAACTGAAGCTTTCTTT.

The gene calls are TRBV19 and TRBJ2-5; D might be TRBD2 (6 bases). The CDR3 is 15 amino acids. CDR1 and CDR2 (germline): LNHDA, SQIVND (reference sequence). V lost 3 bases and J lost 5, with 16 bases in between. Here the CDR3 DNA reads TGTGCCAGTAGTATCAGACTAGTTACTCCGGAGACCCAGTACTTC. Translating gives CASSIRLVTPETQYF. Together with reference TRBV19 and TRBJ2-5, the CDR3 gives the full variable domain: DGGITQSPKYLFRKEGQNVTLSCEQNLNHDAMYWYRQDPGQGLRLIYYSQIVNDFQKGDIAEGYSVSREKKESFPLTVTSAQKNPTAFYLCASSIRLVTPETQYFGPGTRLLVL.

The V call is TRBV5-1, the J call TRBJ2-3, with TRBD2 identical over 8 bases. Germline CDR1 and CDR2: SGHRS and YFSETQ. Trimming removed 2 bases from V and 2 bases from J; junction bases left unmatched: 10. The CDR3 has 17 amino acids. The CDR3 nucleotides are TGCGCCAGCAGCTTTTTTGGTAGCGGGGATCCCACAGATACGCAGTATTTT. This codes for CASSFFGSGDPTDTQYF.

V and J are TRBV4-1 and TRBJ2-5; D unresolved. V dropped 1 base and J dropped 2 bases, with 8 bases sitting between them. Germline V gives CDR1 MGHRA, CDR2 YSYEKL. The CDR3 extends over 14 amino acids. The CDR3 bases are TGCGCCAGCAGCCAAGGCTCTGTACAAGAGACCCAGTACTTC. Translated, it gives CASSQGSVQETQYF.

The V gene is TRBV9, the J gene TRBJ1-2; 10 bases match TRBD1. After removal of 4 bases from V and 0 bases from J, the junction contained 3 bases not matched to a gene. Germline CDR1 reads SGDLS; CDR2 reads YYNGEE. The CDR3 is made up of 15 amino acids. The CDR3 bases are TGTGCCAGCAGCAAAGGGACAGGGGCTAACTATGGCTACACCTTC. This translates into CASSKGTGANYGYTF.